This T cell receptor beta chain appears in the sequencing data of a study of cytomegalovirus exposure and HLA in healthy donors. Data came from immunoSEQ multiplex PCR; TCRdb stores just in-frame clones and leaves some out. The sample carries about 120,000 clones, 85% to 90% recorded once. The CDR3 consists of 14 residues. Deletions cut 8 bases from V and 0 bases from J, with 10 bases between. The germline V gene has CDR1 MNHNS and CDR2 SASEGT. Source material: PBMCs. The receptor comes from a young woman in good health and CMV-seronegative. This chain links TRBV6-1 with TRBJ1-4; D is perhaps TRBD1 (5 bases). The CDR3 is CASGTGTTNEKLFF. The CDR3, as DNA: TGTGCCAGCGGGACTGGAACAACTAATGAAAAACTGTTTTTT.